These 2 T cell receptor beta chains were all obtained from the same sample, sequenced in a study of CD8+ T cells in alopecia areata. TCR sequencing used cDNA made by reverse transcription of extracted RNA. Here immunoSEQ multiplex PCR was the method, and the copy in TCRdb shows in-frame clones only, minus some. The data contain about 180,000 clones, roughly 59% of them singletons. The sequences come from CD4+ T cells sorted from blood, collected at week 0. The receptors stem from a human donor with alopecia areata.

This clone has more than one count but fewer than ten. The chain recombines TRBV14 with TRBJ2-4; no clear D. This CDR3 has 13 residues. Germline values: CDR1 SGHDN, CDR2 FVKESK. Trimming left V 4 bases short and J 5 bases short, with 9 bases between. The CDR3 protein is CASSPSSENIQYF. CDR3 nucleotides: TGTGCCAGCAGCCCGAGTTCGGAAAACATTCAGTACTTC.

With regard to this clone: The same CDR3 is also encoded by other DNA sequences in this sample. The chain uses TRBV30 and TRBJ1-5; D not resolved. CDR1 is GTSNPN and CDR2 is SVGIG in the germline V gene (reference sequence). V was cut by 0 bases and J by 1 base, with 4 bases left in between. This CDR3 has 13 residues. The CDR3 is CAWSVGSNQPQHF. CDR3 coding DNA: TGTGCCTGGAGTGTAGGGAGCAATCAGCCCCAGCATTTT.